The 12 T cell receptor beta chains below were found in one sample sequenced in a study of regulatory and conventional T cells in RAG deficiency. Measured with immunoSEQ multiplex PCR; TCRdb has only the in-frame clones, and not every one. The sample lists about 34,000 clones; about 76% were seen once. Genomic DNA came from blood conventional CD4+ T cells gated CD25-low CD127-high. In addition, the sample was reused for a study of regulatory T cells. That source reports: Primers: 52 TRBV forward and 13 TRBJ reverse.

Sequenced: CD4+ effector T cells sorted from blood. All receptors come from a human donor in good health.

This chain joins TRBV18 and TRBJ2-3; D ambiguous. This CDR3 spans 16 amino acids. Germline assignment: CDR1 KGHSH and CDR2 LQKENI. V gave up 1 base and J gave up 0 bases, with 11 bases separating them. As DNA, the CDR3 is TGTGCCAGCTCACCACTAGGTGGAGCTAGCACAGATACGCAGTATTTT. It encodes CASSPLGGASTDTQYF.

J is TRBJ2-2 and V is TRBV6-5; D possibly corresponds to TRBD1 (6 bases). Germline V gene lookup returns CDR1 MNHEY and CDR2 SVGAGI. Trimming stripped 0 bases from V and 4 bases from J, with 6 bases between. The CDR3 has 14 amino acids. The CDR3 is CASSYSRGTGELFF. The DNA of the CDR3 is TGTGCCAGCAGTTACTCCAGGGGCACCGGGGAGCTGTTTTTT.

The chain links TRBV7-2 to TRBJ2-7; D is perhaps TRBD1 (6 bases). Germline assignment: CDR1 SGHTA and CDR2 FQGNSA. This CDR3 contains 13 residues. V gave up 2 bases and J gave up 9 bases, with 14 bases separating them. CDR3: CASSLSVPRGQYF. The CDR3 coding sequence is TGTGCCAGCAGCTTATCCGTTCCCAGGGGGCAGTACTTC.

The chain uses TRBV2 and TRBJ2-3, with 13 bases identical to TRBD2. CDR1 and CDR2 (germline): SNHLY, FYNNEI. J gave up 5 bases and V 9 bases, and 8 bases lay outside the gene matches. The CDR3 consists of 15 residues. CDR3 protein: CARGGTSGAVDTQYF. For the CDR3, the DNA is TGTGCCAGGGGAGGGACTAGCGGGGCGGTAGATACGCAGTATTTT.

In its sample, this clone was seen a few times. The rearrangement uses TRBV2 and TRBJ1-2, with D possibly TRBD1 on 5 matching bases. Germline V gives CDR1 SNHLY, CDR2 FYNNEI. This CDR3 is 14 amino acids long. The V end lost 4 bases, the J end lost 4 bases, and 13 bases lay between the germline ends. The CDR3, as DNA: TGTGCCAGCAGTGTGGGGGACCAGCTCTATGGCTACACCTTC. Residues: CASSVGDQLYGYTF.

V gene TRBV30 combines with J gene TRBJ2-5, with 7 positions matching TRBD2. Germline V gene lookup returns CDR1 GTSNPN and CDR2 SVGIG (reference sequence). The CDR3 length is 12 residues. J gave up 5 bases and V 4 bases, and 4 bases lay outside the gene matches. DNA for the CDR3: TGTGCCTGGACTAGCGGCAGGGAGACCCAGTACTTC. It encodes CAWTSGRETQYF.

The J gene is TRBJ1-2, the V gene TRBV7-8; TRBD1 matches at 9 bases. The CDR3 is made up of 14 amino acids. V dropped 3 bases and J dropped 8; count of bases not matched to a gene: 7. Germline values: CDR1 SGHVS, CDR2 FQNEAQ. The DNA for the CDR3 is TGTGCCAGCAGCTTGGAGGGACAGGGAGGCGGCTACACCTTC. Its protein product is CASSLEGQGGGYTF.

J is TRBJ1-3 and V is TRBV2, with unresolved D. V lost 2 bases to trimming and J lost 0 bases, with 11 bases between them. CDR3 length: 16 amino acids. Germline loops: CDR1 SNHLY, CDR2 FYNNEI. The CDR3 sequence is CASSENQVSSGNTIYF. In DNA, the CDR3 is TGTGCCAGCAGTGAAAATCAAGTGAGCTCTGGAAACACCATATATTTT.

This sequence joins TRBV25-1 and TRBJ1-4; D is undetermined. The germline gives CDR1 MGHDK, CDR2 SYGVNS. CDR3 length: 16 residues. V dropped 0 bases and J dropped 0 bases, with 8 bases sitting between them. CDR3 sequence (DNA): TGTGCCAGCAGTGAATATAAGGAAGCAACTAATGAAAAACTGTTTTTT. This encodes CASSEYKEATNEKLFF.

The chain has TRBV7-3 and TRBJ1-1, with 9 bases lining up with TRBD1. This CDR3 is built from 14 residues. V lost 5 bases, J lost 0 bases, and 1 base stayed unmatched. Germline CDR1 and CDR2: SGHTA and FQGTGA. The CDR3 coding sequence is TGTGCCAGCAGCCGACAGGGGGTGAACACTGAAGCTTTCTTT. This encodes CASSRQGVNTEAFF.

The V gene is TRBV11-2, the J gene TRBJ2-5; 10 nucleotides line up with TRBD2. Germline V gene data show CDR1 as SGHAT and CDR2 as FQNNGV. This CDR3 contains 12 residues. V lost 1 base to trimming and J lost 13 bases; unmatched junction nucleotides: 3. The CDR3 DNA reads as TGTGCCAGCAGCTTAGGACTAGCGGGTCGGTACTTC. Translation gives CASSLGLAGRYF.

This clone was observed a single time. This chain uses TRBV6-1 with TRBJ2-7, with 8 bases that match TRBD1. Germline CDR1 is MNHNS and CDR2 is SASEGT. This CDR3 comprises 15 residues. V was pared by 8 bases and J by 4 bases, with 13 bases of the junction left unmatched. The CDR3 DNA follows: TGTGCCAGCTCCCGGGGAATTGACAGGGGTTACGAGCAGTACTTC. It translates to CASSRGIDRGYEQYF.